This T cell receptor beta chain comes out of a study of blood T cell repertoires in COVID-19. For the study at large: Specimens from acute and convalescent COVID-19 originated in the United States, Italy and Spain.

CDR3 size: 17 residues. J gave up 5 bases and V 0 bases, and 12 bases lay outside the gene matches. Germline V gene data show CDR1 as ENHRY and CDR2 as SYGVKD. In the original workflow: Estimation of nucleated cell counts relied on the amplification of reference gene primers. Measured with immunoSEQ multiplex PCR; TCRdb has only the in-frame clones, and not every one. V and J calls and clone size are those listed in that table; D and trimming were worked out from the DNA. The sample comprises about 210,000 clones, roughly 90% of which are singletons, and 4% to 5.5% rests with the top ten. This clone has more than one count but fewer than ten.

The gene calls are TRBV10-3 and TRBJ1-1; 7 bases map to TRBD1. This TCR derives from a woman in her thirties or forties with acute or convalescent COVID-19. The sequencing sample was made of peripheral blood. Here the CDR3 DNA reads TGTGCCATCAGTGAGTCACAGACAGGGTGGAAGAGGACTGAAGCTTTCTTT. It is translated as CAISESQTGWKRTEAFF.